The 5 T cell receptor beta chains below were found in one sample sequenced in a study of blood T cells in healthy people across ages. The authors ran a second PCR of 7 to 11 cycles using a sample-barcoded 5' primer and a J-beta primer mix. From the 5' RACE reads, TCRdb called clonotypes with MiXCR, one entry per CDR3 protein. The table records approximately 1.5 million distinct CDR3 sequences, about 42% of them present only once. Sequenced sample: blood. Every receptor here comes from a woman aged 18-29 years in good health.

There are a few counts of this clonotype. The chain combines TRBV6-2 or TRBV6-3 with TRBJ2-7; D ambiguous. Trimming removed 7 bases from V and 0 bases from J, with 10 bases in between. The CDR3 length is 13 residues. Germline V gives CDR1 MNHEY, CDR2 SVGEGT. CDR3: CASTVGPSYEQYF. In DNA form, the CDR3 reads TGTGCCAGCACTGTTGGGCCCTCCTACGAGCAGTACTTC.

This clonotype appeared once. This sequence joins TRBV6-5 and TRBJ2-5; D may be TRBD1 (5 bases). Germline assignment: CDR1 MNHEY and CDR2 SVGAGI. V shed 7 bases and J shed 2 bases, with 14 bases lying between them. The CDR3 consists of 14 residues. CDR3 protein: CASTSRQGQETQYF. In DNA form, the CDR3 reads TGTGCCAGCACCTCACGGCAGGGTCAAGAGACCCAGTACTTC.

This clonotype showed up just a few times. The CDR3: CASSFFGGYTF. Written as DNA, the CDR3 is TGTGCCAGCAGTTTTTTTGGGGGCTACACCTTC. V is TRBV28 and J is TRBJ1-2; D not certain. Germline V gene data show CDR1 as MDHEN and CDR2 as SYDVKM. CDR3 length: 11 amino acids. Trimming pared 3 bases from V and 8 bases from J, leaving 7 bases between.

There are a few counts of this clonotype. V usage is TRBV27 and J usage is TRBJ1-1; a possible D gene is TRBD1 (6 bases). The germline V gene has CDR1 MNHEY and CDR2 SMNVEV (reference sequence). The CDR3 sequence is 14 residues long. Trimming removed 3 bases from V and 5 bases from J, with 13 bases in between. The CDR3 loop is CASSFAGAGTEAFF. The CDR3 nucleotides are TGTGCCAGCAGTTTTGCGGGGGCGGGTACTGAAGCTTTCTTT.

The V gene is TRBV27, the J gene TRBJ1-1; TRBD1 matches 9 bases. Germline V CDR1 and CDR2: MNHEY, SMNVEV (reference sequence). Unmatched junction bases numbered 15, after V lost 6 bases and J lost 4 bases. The CDR3 totals 17 residues. In DNA form, the CDR3 reads TGTGCCAGCAGCGGTTACAGGGGGCAAGACGTGAGCACTGAAGCTTTCTTT. It translates to CASSGYRGQDVSTEAFF.